The T cell receptor (beta chain) under discussion was sequenced for a study of human T cells and chemical hapten exposure. Background on the study: Patch tests put 0.01% DPC on the upper back, read at 6 days.

The trim removed 7 bases at V and 3 bases at J, leaving 10 bases unmatched. There are 15 residues in the CDR3. Germline assignment: CDR1 SGHRS and CDR2 YFSETQ. Treatment defined: therapeutic diphenylcyclopropenone sensitization with weekly scalp DPC. The library tagged each cDNA molecule with unique molecular identifiers. MiXCR, run by TCRdb on the reads, gives a single entry per CDR3 protein. In the table there are approximately 2,700 distinct CDR3 sequences, approximately 46% of which are singletons. This clonotype appeared a few times. The receptor was isolated from an adult with alopecia areata. Some clones in this sample may be carry-over from other donors' samples. This table probably holds off-target reads from a library built for another chain. Sequenced material: whole blood, taken before DPC sensitization or 2, 6, or about 24 weeks after (not recorded which). The rearrangement uses TRBV5-1 and TRBJ2-7; 10 bases line up with TRBD1. CDR3 sequence (DNA): TGCGCCAGCCGGGACCGGGACAGGGGTTTCTACGAGCAGTACTTC. It is translated as CASRDRDRGFYEQYF.